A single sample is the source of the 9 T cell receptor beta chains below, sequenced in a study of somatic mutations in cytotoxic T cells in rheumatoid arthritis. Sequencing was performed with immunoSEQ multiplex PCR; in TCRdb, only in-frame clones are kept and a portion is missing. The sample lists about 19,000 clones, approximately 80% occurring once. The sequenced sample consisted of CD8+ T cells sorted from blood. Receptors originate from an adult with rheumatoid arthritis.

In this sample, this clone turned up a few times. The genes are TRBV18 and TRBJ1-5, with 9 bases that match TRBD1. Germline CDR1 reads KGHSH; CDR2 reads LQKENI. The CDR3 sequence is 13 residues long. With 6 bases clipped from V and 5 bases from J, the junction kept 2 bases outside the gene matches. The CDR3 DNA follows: TGTGCCAGCTCCTGGACAGGGGATCAGCCCCAGCATTTT. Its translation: CASSWTGDQPQHF.

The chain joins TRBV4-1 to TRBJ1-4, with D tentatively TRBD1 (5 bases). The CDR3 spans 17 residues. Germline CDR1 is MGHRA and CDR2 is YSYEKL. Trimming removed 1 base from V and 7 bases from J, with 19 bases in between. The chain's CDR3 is CASSQAPRGGGFEKLFF. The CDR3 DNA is TGCGCCAGCAGCCAAGCCCCACGTGGGGGAGGTTTTGAAAAACTGTTTTTT.

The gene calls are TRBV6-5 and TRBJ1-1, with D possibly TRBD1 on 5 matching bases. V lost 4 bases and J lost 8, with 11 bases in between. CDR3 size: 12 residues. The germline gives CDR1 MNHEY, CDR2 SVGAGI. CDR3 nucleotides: TGTGCCAGCAGTTCCCCTGGACAAGAAGCTTTCTTT. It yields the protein CASSSPGQEAFF.

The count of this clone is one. CDR3: CASSVGQGAFQAFF. The CDR3 DNA reads as TGTGCCAGCAGCGTAGGACAGGGGGCATTCCAAGCTTTCTTT. V usage is TRBV9 and J usage is TRBJ1-1, with TRBD1 identical over 10 bases. The CDR3 contains 14 residues. Losses at the gene ends were 0 bases for V and 9 bases for J; bases not matched to a gene: 5. CDR1 and CDR2 (germline): SGDLS, YYNGEE. Full variable domain (rest looked up from reference TRBV9 and TRBJ1-1): DSGVTQTPKHLITATGQRVTLRCSPRSGDLSVYWYQQSLDQGLQFLIQYYNGEERAKGNILERFSAQQFPDLHSELNLSSLELGDSALYFCASSVGQGAFQAFFGQGTRLTVV.

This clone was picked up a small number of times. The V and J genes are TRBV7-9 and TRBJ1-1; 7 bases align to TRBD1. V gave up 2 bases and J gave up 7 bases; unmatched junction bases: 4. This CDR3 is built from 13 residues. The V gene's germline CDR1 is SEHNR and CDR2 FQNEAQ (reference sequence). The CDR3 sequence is CASSLPTGLEAFF. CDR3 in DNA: TGTGCCAGCAGCTTACCGACAGGGCTTGAAGCTTTCTTT.

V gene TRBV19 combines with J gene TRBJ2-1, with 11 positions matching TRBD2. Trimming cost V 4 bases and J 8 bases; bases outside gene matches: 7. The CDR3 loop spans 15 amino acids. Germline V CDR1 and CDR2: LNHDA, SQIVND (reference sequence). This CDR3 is CASSTLAGDADEQFF. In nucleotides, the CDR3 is TGTGCCAGTAGTACACTAGCGGGAGACGCGGATGAGCAGTTCTTC.

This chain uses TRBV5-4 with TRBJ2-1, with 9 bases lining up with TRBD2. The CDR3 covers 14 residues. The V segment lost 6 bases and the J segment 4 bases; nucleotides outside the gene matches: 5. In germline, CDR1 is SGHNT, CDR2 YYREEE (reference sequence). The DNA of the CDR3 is TGTGCCAGCACTAGACTAGCGGATTACAATGAGCAGTTCTTC. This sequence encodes CASTRLADYNEQFF.

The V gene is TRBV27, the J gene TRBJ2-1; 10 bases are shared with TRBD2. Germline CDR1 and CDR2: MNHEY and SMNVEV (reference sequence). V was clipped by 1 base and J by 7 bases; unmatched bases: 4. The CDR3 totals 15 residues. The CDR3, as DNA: TGTGCCAGCAGTTTATTCCTAGCGGGGGCGAATGAGCAGTTCTTC. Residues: CASSLFLAGANEQFF.

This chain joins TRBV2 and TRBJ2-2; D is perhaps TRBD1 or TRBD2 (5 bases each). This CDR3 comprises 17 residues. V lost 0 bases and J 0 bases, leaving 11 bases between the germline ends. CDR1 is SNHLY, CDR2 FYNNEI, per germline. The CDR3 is CASSEARRGANTGELFF. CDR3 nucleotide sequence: TGTGCCAGCAGTGAAGCGAGAAGGGGAGCGAACACCGGGGAGCTGTTTTTT.